The 6 T cell receptor beta chains presented below share a single source sample, sequenced in a study of blood T cell repertoires in COVID-19. The protocol was immunoSEQ multiplex PCR, while the TCRdb copy is restricted to in-frame clones and leaves out a portion. Here the sample spans about 250,000 clones, approximately 82% being singletons. What was sequenced was peripheral blood. These receptors were obtained from a man aged 35-49 years with active or convalescent COVID-19.

The chain uses TRBV10-1 and TRBJ2-7; 7 positions agree with TRBD2. Germline CDR1 WNHNN, CDR2 SYGVQD (reference sequence). The CDR3 loop spans 15 amino acids. V lost 2 bases and J lost 2; bases outside the gene matches: 6. The CDR3 DNA sequence: TGCGCCAGCAGTGAGGTTGGCGGGAGTCCCTACGAGCAGTACTTC. Translating it yields CASSEVGGSPYEQYF.

J is TRBJ2-2 and V is TRBV25-1; D might be TRBD1 (6 bases). Germline V gene lookup returns CDR1 MGHDK and CDR2 SYGVNS. V was pared by 4 bases and J by 0 bases, with 12 bases between. The CDR3 length is 16 residues. The chain's CDR3 is CASSGDRPTNTGELFF. In DNA, the CDR3 is TGTGCCAGCAGTGGTGACAGGCCTACGAACACCGGGGAGCTGTTTTTT.

This chain links TRBV3-1 (or the pseudogene TRBV3-2) with TRBJ2-3, with 12 bases matching TRBD2. This CDR3 has 17 amino acids. V was pared by 1 base and J by 1 base, with 3 bases of the junction left unmatched. The germline V gene encodes CDR1 LGHDT and CDR2 YNNKEL (reference sequence). The CDR3: CASSQGLAGVRTDTQYF. The CDR3 DNA follows: TGTGCCAGCAGCCAAGGACTAGCGGGAGTTCGCACAGATACGCAGTATTTT.

This clone has a handful of counts. J is TRBJ2-7 and V is TRBV13; D is ambiguous. Germline CDR1 and CDR2: PRHDT and FYEKMQ (reference sequence). This CDR3 contains 13 residues. The V end was cut by 0 bases, the J end by 2 bases, with 5 bases between. CDR3 coding DNA: TGTGCCAGCAGCTTAGGCCTCCCCTACGAGCAGTACTTC. Its protein is CASSLGLPYEQYF.

The chain uses TRBV12-3 or TRBV12-4 and TRBJ2-1; the match to TRBD1 covers 8 bases. V lost 7 bases, J lost 3 bases, and 2 bases stayed unmatched. This CDR3 spans 13 amino acids. The CDR3 sequence: CASTGQGYNEQFF. As DNA, the CDR3 is TGTGCCAGCACCGGACAGGGCTACAATGAGCAGTTCTTC.

This sequence joins TRBV7-9 and TRBJ1-5, with D maybe TRBD1 (6 bases). The germline V gene encodes CDR1 SEHNR and CDR2 FQNEAQ (reference sequence). V was cut by 5 bases and J by 2 bases, with 13 bases left in between. CDR3 size: 15 residues. The CDR3 DNA is TGTGCCAGCAGCATCGGGACATTTGGCAATCAGCCCCAGCATTTT. Translation: CASSIGTFGNQPQHF.